This T cell receptor (beta chain) was sequenced for a study of OX40 agonist ivuxolimab in advanced cancers. Study details: Previous treatment with anti-PD-1, anti-PD-L1 or anti-CTLA-4 therapy was allowed; about 37% had received some.

This clone is a singleton in its sample. Its target is not known. Generated by immunoSEQ multiplex PCR, the TCRdb table keeps only in-frame clones and is missing some. The table includes roughly 35,000 clones, 65% to 85% detected once. Excluded were patients having autoimmune disease history or systemic immunosuppression. Drawing of blood for sampling happened at baseline, at cycle 4 day 1, and at cycle 7 day 1. This CDR3 has 15 residues. Germline assignment: CDR1 SEHNR and CDR2 FQNEAQ (reference sequence). With 1 base removed from V and 1 base from J, the gap between germline ends came to 11 bases. Study-wide points: At doses 0.1 to 3.0 mg/kg, CD4+ and CD8+ clones expanded.

The gene calls are TRBV7-9 and TRBJ2-7, with D possibly being TRBD1 or TRBD2 (6 bases each). The specimen was CD4+ or CD8+ T cells sorted from blood, collected in a trial of the OX40 agonist ivuxolimab. The TCR was taken from an adult with an advanced solid tumor such as melanoma, head and neck, liver or kidney cancer. The CDR3, as DNA: TGTGCCAGCAGCTTAGGGCCGGGGGCGTCCTACGAGCAGTACTTC. Translating gives CASSLGPGASYEQYF.